This is a list of T cell receptor beta chains from one sample in a study of regulatory dendritic cells for organ transplantation. Clones were read by immunoSEQ multiplex PCR, and TCRdb kept only the in-frame ones, dropping some. The sample holds about 34,000 clones, approximately 88% seen once. The sample taken for sequencing was naive CD4+ T cells from blood. The receptors originated from a human donor in good health. CDR3s include the opening cysteine and the closing phenylalanine or tryptophan. D genes are given only for firm matches. Size values are once, few and many counts, or a class for expanded clones, and some rows have none.

v_gene,d_gene,j_gene,abundance,CDR3nt,CDR3aa
TRBV7-2,NA,TRBJ1-2,NA,TGTGCCAGCAGCTTAGAGCGGGCAGGCTCCTATGGCTACACCTTC,CASSLERAGSYGYTF
TRBV6-6,TRBD1,TRBJ2-7,NA,TGTGCCAGCAGTTACTCGCGACAGGGGAGCTCCTACGAGCAGTACTTC,CASSYSRQGSSYEQYF
TRBV7-7,TRBD2,TRBJ2-1,NA,TGTGCTAGCAGCTTAGGACTAGCGGGCTACAATGAGCAGTTCTTC,CASSLGLAGYNEQFF
TRBV28,TRBD1,TRBJ1-5,few,TGTGCCAGCAGAGCCGGGACAGCCTATCAGCCCCAGCATTTT,CASRAGTAYQPQHF
TRBV9,TRBD2,TRBJ2-3,NA,TGTGCCAGCAGCGCGGACTTAGCGGGGGCCACAGATACGCAGTATTTT,CASSADLAGATDTQYF
TRBV18,NA,TRBJ1-5,NA,TGTGCCAGCTCATTACAGAACGGGCAGCCCCAGCATTTT,CASSLQNGQPQHF
TRBV4-2,TRBD1,TRBJ1-4,NA,TGTGCCAGCAGCCAAAGGGGGCGGATAACTAATGAAAAACTGTTTTTT,CASSQRGRITNEKLFF
TRBV18,NA,TRBJ2-3,once,TGTGCCAGCTCGTTGGGGGTCACAGATACGCAGTATTTT,CASSLGVTDTQYF
TRBV28,NA,TRBJ2-7,NA,TGTGCCAGCAGTCCTAAGACTTGGAGCTCCTACGAGCAGTACTTC,CASSPKTWSSYEQYF
TRBV4-1,TRBD2,TRBJ2-7,NA,TGCGCCAGCAGCGCCCGGATCGGGCTAGCGGGTTCGTACGAGCAGTACTTC,CASSARIGLAGSYEQYF
TRBV7-8,TRBD2,TRBJ2-3,NA,TGTGCCAGCAGCTCCGGGGGGATTGCGGCAGATACGCAGTATTTT,CASSSGGIAADTQYF
TRBV5-1,TRBD2,TRBJ2-7,once,TGCGCCAGCAGCTGGGGGACTAGCGGCCTTCGCTACGAGCAGTACTTC,CASSWGTSGLRYEQYF
TRBV2,NA,TRBJ1-5,few,TGTGCCAGCAGTGAAAGGGTGGTGGTCAATCAGCCCCAGCATTTT,CASSERVVVNQPQHF
TRBV6-5,TRBD2,TRBJ2-7,NA,TGTGCCAGCAGTTATGTTTCGGGACTAGCGGGGTCGCAGTACTTC,CASSYVSGLAGSQYF
TRBV30,NA,TRBJ2-7,few,TGTGCCTGGAGTCTTCGCTCCTACGAGCAGTACTTC,CAWSLRSYEQYF
TRBV4-3,NA,TRBJ1-1,NA,TGCGCCAGCAGCCAAGATCGGAACACTGAAGCTTTCTTT,CASSQDRNTEAFF
TRBV5-6,NA,TRBJ1-3,NA,TGTGCCAGCAGCTTGGCCTTCGGGTTGACTGGAAACACCATATATTTT,CASSLAFGLTGNTIYF
TRBV5-4,NA,TRBJ2-7,NA,TGTGCCAGCAGCTTGAAGAGCTCCTACGAGCAGTACTTC,CASSLKSSYEQYF
TRBV7-2,NA,TRBJ1-5,NA,TGTGCCAGCAGCTCGATATATAGCAATCAGCCCCAGCATTTT,CASSSIYSNQPQHF
TRBV6-5,TRBD2,TRBJ2-5,NA,TGTGCCAGCAGTTACTTCGGGACTAGCGGGAGGAAGACCCAGTACTTC,CASSYFGTSGRKTQYF
TRBV4-3,NA,TRBJ1-4,NA,TGCGCCAGCAGCCAAGCGGGCCCGGCAACTAATGAAAAACTGTTTTTT,CASSQAGPATNEKLFF
TRBV5-5,NA,TRBJ2-7,NA,TGTGCCAGCAGCTTTTCCTACGAGCAGTACTTC,CASSFSYEQYF
TRBV4-3,NA,TRBJ1-4,NA,TGCGCCAGCAGCCAGACCCCGCAAGGGCTGGGGGATGAAAAACTGTTTTTT,CASSQTPQGLGDEKLFF
TRBV7-2,TRBD2,TRBJ2-1,NA,TGTGCCAGCAGCTACCGTAGCGGGGGCTCCTACAATGAGCAGTTCTTC,CASSYRSGGSYNEQFF
TRBV5-4,NA,TRBJ1-1,NA,TGTGCCAGCAGCCCTGGGGGGGTGAACACTGAAGCTTTCTTT,CASSPGGVNTEAFF
TRBV7-2,NA,TRBJ2-1,NA,TGTGCCAGCAGCTTAGCGGGTCTCGGCTACAATGAGCAGTTCTTC,CASSLAGLGYNEQFF
TRBV7-2,NA,TRBJ1-5,few,TGTGCCAGCAGCCAGGGAGAGGGGCCCCAGCATTTT,CASSQGEGPQHF
TRBV9,TRBD2,TRBJ2-5,NA,TGTGCCAGCAGCGCCACCGGGACTAGCGGGGGCGAGACCCAGTACTTC,CASSATGTSGGETQYF
TRBV19,NA,TRBJ1-1,NA,TGTGCCAGTAGTATAGGTCCGCGGAGGCACCCGATGAGGGATGAAGCTTTCTTT,CASSIGPRRHPMRDEAFF
TRBV27,NA,TRBJ2-1,NA,TGTGCCAGCAGTTTCCGCAATGAGCAGTTCTTC,CASSFRNEQFF
TRBV6-1,NA,TRBJ2-7,NA,TGTGCCAGCAGTGACCAGGCAAGGAAGTACGAGCAGTACTTC,CASSDQARKYEQYF
TRBV19,NA,TRBJ2-3,NA,TGTGCCAGTTCAGAGGCAGATACGCAGTATTTT,CASSEADTQYF
TRBV2,TRBD1,TRBJ2-7,NA,TGTGCCAGCAGTGAAGAGGGGGCGAGGGGATACGAGCAGTACTTC,CASSEEGARGYEQYF
TRBV7-2,NA,TRBJ1-3,few,TGTGCCAGCAGCTTAGATGGGGATTCCGGAAACACCATATATTTT,CASSLDGDSGNTIYF
TRBV11-1,TRBD1,TRBJ2-7,NA,TGTGCCAGCAGCCCACGGACAGGTGGGGTGTACGAGCAGTACTTC,CASSPRTGGVYEQYF
TRBV7-9,TRBD1,TRBJ2-1,NA,TGTGCCAGCAGCTTCTATCCGTCCCGGGACAGGGGGCTCTTCAATGAGCAGTTCTTC,CASSFYPSRDRGLFNEQFF
TRBV2,NA,TRBJ2-1,NA,TGTGCCAGCAAAAGACAGCACTCCTACAATGAGCAGTTCTTC,CASKRQHSYNEQFF
TRBV9,NA,TRBJ1-1,few,TGTGCCAGCAGCGCCTCGGGGCGGACGAACACTGAAGCTTTCTTT,CASSASGRTNTEAFF
TRBV10-3,TRBD1,TRBJ2-5,NA,TGTGCCACCGGGACAGGGAGAGAGACCCAGTACTTC,CATGTGRETQYF
TRBV5-1,NA,TRBJ2-7,NA,TGCGCCAGCAGTAACTCATACGAGCAGTACTTC,CASSNSYEQYF
TRBV5-4,NA,TRBJ1-1,NA,TGTGCCAGCAGCCCAGTTCCCAGGGGCCAAGAAGCTTTCTTT,CASSPVPRGQEAFF
TRBV6-6,NA,TRBJ2-1,NA,TGTGCCAGCAGTTACGTGAACAATGAGCAGTTCTTC,CASSYVNNEQFF
TRBV4-3,TRBD2,TRBJ2-7,NA,TGCGCCAGCAGCCACACAACCGGGACTAGGTCCTACGAGCAGTACTTC,CASSHTTGTRSYEQYF
TRBV28,NA,TRBJ2-1,NA,TGTGCCAGCAGTCCCCGGGGCAATTACAATGAGCAGTTCTTC,CASSPRGNYNEQFF
TRBV7-9,NA,TRBJ1-2,NA,TGTGCCAGCAAACGAGATCAGGGGTATGGCTACACCTTC,CASKRDQGYGYTF
TRBV7-2,TRBD1,TRBJ1-5,few,TGTGCCAGCAGTCAGGACAGGGGCAATCAGCCCCAGCATTTT,CASSQDRGNQPQHF
TRBV2,NA,TRBJ1-2,NA,TGTGCCACTGCGAGGGGAACAGCATTCAACTATGGCTACACCTTC,CATARGTAFNYGYTF
TRBV6-1,NA,TRBJ2-5,NA,TGTGCCAGCGGTAGACAGCAAGAGACCCAGTACTTC,CASGRQQETQYF
TRBV7-3,NA,TRBJ2-5,NA,TGTGCCAGCAGCTCGGAACCAGGGGGAGGAGAGACCCAGTACTTC,CASSSEPGGGETQYF